This T cell receptor (beta chain) is drawn from a study of T cell responses to AZD1222 COVID-19 vaccine (dated by TCRdb to about 2021). For the study in its entirety: AZD1222 recipients given second doses at about 4 weeks or at about 12 weeks were pooled, since spike-specific TCR depth and breadth were not found to differ between the two schedules. A total of approximately 240 trial participants underwent TCR sequencing, of whom about 200 had received two doses of AZD1222 and around 26 had received two doses of the MenACWY control vaccine. Trial participants were enrolled into age subgroups of 18-55, 56-69 and 70-plus years, which contained roughly 140, 27 and 60 TCR-sequenced participants, respectively. The paper's findings and limits, for the study overall: Conclusions about previously exposed vaccinees are limited because only five to seven AZD1222 recipients were SARS-CoV-2 seropositive at baseline. Because no samples from the day 14 peak response were available, repertoires could be characterized only after the peak T cell response. CD4 TCRs associated with the vaccine covered the entire spike protein, and the dominant responses were in regions 160-218 and 743-854. Reportedly, almost half of the unique spike-specific TCRs recognized epitopes lying outside the regions that are mutated in the B.1.351 and B.1.1.7 variants. In the small 56-69-year group, the increase in depth fell short of significance, most likely because of low power. Participants were mostly white British, with more females than males. The authors suggested clonal diversity may have been underestimated. After two AZD1222 doses, both the breadth and the depth of spike-specific TCRs were significantly higher than at day 0 and than in MenACWY recipients.

The CDR3 regions of human TCRbeta chains were analyzed by immunosequencing. In the paper's pipeline: Repertoire TCRs were matched against a reference library of SARS-CoV-2-specific TCRs generated with the MIRA antigen-specificity platform. Breadth was defined as the fraction of unique TCRs that were SARS-CoV-2-associated. Depth was defined as the fraction of total T cells that were SARS-CoV-2-associated. Using the MIRA data, every spike-specific TCR was mapped to the spike region that the TCR reacted to and assigned to either a CD4 or a CD8 class. Log10-transformed breadth and depth values were compared by one-way ANOVA with Sidak's multiple comparisons tests. TCRdb holds this immuneACCESS table with in-frame rearrangements only. Some clones are missing; in checked studies, unresolved V genes explain under half, and the rest has no known cause. V and J calls and clone size are given by that table; D and trimming were obtained from the DNA. The sample has 130,000 or so clones on record, about 89% of them singletons. Approximately 5.1% of the sample goes to the ten largest clones.

The time point label, as the study defines it: baseline before first vaccination. Samples from vaccinated people were obtained from the UK trials COV001 and COV002, which included a single-blind randomized controlled phase 2/3 trial of AZD1222 (ChAdOx1 nCoV-19) in healthy adults. For TCRbeta chain sequencing, PBMC samples were collected from trial participants at day 0 and at day 28 after the second dose. As for this clone: No antigen is known for it. No quality values exist for individual bases; no much larger clone is one base distant.

Here V drops 2 bases and J drops 1 base, and the junction holds 10 bases not matched to any gene. Including the terminal cysteine and phenylalanine, the CDR3 comprises 18 residues. The entry retains the CDR3 DNA only, 54 bases that are in frame from base 1. The V and J segments used are TRBV23-1 and TRBJ1-4; the junction holds 7 bases that match TRBD1. TRBV23-1 is given ORF status, its function remaining uncertain. This clonotype was obtained from an adult in good health. This material consisted of peripheral blood, taken on day 0 of AZD1222 vaccination. The bases are TGCGCCAGCAGTCAAATCGACAGGGTAGGGGTAACTAATGAAAAACTGTTTTTT. This gives the protein CASSQIDRVGVTNEKLFF.